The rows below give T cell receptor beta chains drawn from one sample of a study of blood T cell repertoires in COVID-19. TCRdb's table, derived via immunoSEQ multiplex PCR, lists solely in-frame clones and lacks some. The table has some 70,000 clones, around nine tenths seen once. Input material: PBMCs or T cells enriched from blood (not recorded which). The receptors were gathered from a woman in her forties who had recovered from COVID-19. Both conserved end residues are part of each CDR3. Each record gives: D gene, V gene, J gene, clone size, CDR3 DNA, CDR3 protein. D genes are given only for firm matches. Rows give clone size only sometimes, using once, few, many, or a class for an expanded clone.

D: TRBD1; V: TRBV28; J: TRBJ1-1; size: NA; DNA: TGTGCCAGCAGCCAGGGGGTGAACACTGAAGCTTTCTTT; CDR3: CASSQGVNTEAFF
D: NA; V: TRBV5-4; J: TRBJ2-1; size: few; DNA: TGTGCCAGCAGCTCGGCGGGGCTATACAATGAGCAGTTCTTC; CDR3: CASSSAGLYNEQFF
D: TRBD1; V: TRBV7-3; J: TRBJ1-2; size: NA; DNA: TGTGCCAGCAGCCCTAATGGGGGACAGGCGAATGGCTACACCTTC; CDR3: CASSPNGGQANGYTF
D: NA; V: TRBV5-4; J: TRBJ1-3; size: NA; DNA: TGTGCCAGCAGCTTGGGATTCGGGAGAGCCACTTCTGGAAACACCATATATTTT; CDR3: CASSLGFGRATSGNTIYF
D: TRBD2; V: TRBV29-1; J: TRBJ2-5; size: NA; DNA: TGCAGCGTTGGGACTAGCGGGGGCAGGGAGACCCAGTACTTC; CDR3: CSVGTSGGRETQYF
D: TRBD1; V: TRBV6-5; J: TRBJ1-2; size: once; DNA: TGTGCCAGCAGCCAGGGACAGGGATACGGCTACACCTTC; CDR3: CASSQGQGYGYTF
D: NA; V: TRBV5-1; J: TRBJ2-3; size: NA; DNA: TGCGCCAGCAGCTTGGGGCAGGGTAGCACAGATACGCAGTATTTT; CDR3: CASSLGQGSTDTQYF
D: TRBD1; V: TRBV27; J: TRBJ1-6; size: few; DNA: TGTGCCAGCAGCGCCGGGACAGGGTATTCACCCCTCCACTTT; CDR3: CASSAGTGYSPLHF
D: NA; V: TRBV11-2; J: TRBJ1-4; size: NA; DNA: TGTGCCAGCAGTCCCCCCCTTCAACTGTTTTTT; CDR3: CASSPPLQLFF
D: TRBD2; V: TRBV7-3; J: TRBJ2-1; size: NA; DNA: TGTGCCAGCAGCTTAAGACTAGCGGCGCCCAATGAGCAGTTCTTC; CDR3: CASSLRLAAPNEQFF
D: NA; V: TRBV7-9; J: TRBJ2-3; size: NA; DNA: TGTGCCAGCAGCTCCACCGACAGGCAAAACACAGATACGCAGTATTTT; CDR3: CASSSTDRQNTDTQYF
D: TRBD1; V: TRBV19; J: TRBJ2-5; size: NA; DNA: TGTGCCAGTAGTATTCGGGGACAGGGCGTTAGGACCCAGTACTTC; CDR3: CASSIRGQGVRTQYF
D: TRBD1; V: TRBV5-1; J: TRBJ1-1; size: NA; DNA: TGCGCCAGCAGCTTAACAGGGGGCGGAGGCACTGAAGCTTTCTTT; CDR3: CASSLTGGGGTEAFF
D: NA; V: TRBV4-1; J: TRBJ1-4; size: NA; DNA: TGCGCCAGCAGCCGGGGCCTCGGGCAGACAAATGAAAAACTGTTTTTT; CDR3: CASSRGLGQTNEKLFF
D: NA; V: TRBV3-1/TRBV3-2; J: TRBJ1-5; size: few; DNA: TGTGCCAGCAGCCAAGCTACCGCCCAGCCCCAGCATTTT; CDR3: CASSQATAQPQHF
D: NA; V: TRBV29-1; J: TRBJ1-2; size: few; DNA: TGCAGCGTTGAAGCAGGTACTAACTATGGCTACACCTTC; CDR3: CSVEAGTNYGYTF
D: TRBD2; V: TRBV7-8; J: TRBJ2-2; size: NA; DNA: TGTGCCAGCAGCTTAAGGGGGGGACTAGCAATGAACACCGGGGAGCTGTTTTTT; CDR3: CASSLRGGLAMNTGELFF
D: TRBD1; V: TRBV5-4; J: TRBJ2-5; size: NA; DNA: TGTGCCAGCACCGTGGACAGGGGAGAGACCCAGTACTTC; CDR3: CASTVDRGETQYF
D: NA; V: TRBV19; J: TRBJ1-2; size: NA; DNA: TGTGCCAGTAGTATGAGACTTTTATCCTATGGCTACACCTTC; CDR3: CASSMRLLSYGYTF
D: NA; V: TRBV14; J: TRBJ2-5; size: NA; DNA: TGTGCCAGCAGCCAAGTCTCCCGGACCCAGTACTTC; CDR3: CASSQVSRTQYF
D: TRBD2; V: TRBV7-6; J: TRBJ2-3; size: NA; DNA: TGTGCCAGCAGAAGCGGGGCCGGGGGAGGCACAGATACGCAGTATTTT; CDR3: CASRSGAGGGTDTQYF
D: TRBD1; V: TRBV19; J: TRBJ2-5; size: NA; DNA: TGTGCCAGTAGTGTCCGGGACAGGGGCGGGGAGACCCAGTACTTC; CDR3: CASSVRDRGGETQYF
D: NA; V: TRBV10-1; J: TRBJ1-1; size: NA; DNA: TGCGCCAGCAGCGGGCCCGGGCAGGGCCGTTTAGAAGCTTTCTTT; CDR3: CASSGPGQGRLEAFF
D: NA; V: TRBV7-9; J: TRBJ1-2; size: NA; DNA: TGTGCCAGCAGCCGAGCGGTGGCTGAGGGCTACACCTTC; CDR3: CASSRAVAEGYTF
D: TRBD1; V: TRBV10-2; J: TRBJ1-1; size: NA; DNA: TGCGCCAGCAGTGAACGACAGGGGAAGGGTATGGTCACTGAAGCTTTCTTT; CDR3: CASSERQGKGMVTEAFF
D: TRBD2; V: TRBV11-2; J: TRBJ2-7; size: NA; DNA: TGTGCCAGCAGCTCTTTGGGGGGGAAGATCCGCTACGAGCAGTACTTC; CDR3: CASSSLGGKIRYEQYF
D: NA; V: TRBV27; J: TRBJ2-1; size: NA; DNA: TGTGCCAGCAGTCCAAAACAGGTATCTCACTACAATGAGCAGTTCTTC; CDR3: CASSPKQVSHYNEQFF
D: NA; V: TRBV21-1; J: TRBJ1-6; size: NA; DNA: TGTGCCAGCAGCAAAGTCCATGGAGGGGCCGGCTATAATTCACCCCTCCACTTT; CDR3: CASSKVHGGAGYNSPLHF
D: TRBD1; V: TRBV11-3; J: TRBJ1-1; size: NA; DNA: TGTGCCAGCAGCTTGAGACAGGGTACCACTGAAGCTTTCTTT; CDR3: CASSLRQGTTEAFF
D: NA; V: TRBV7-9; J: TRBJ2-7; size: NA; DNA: TGTGCCAGCAGCTACTCGGGGGTCTACGAGCAGTACTTC; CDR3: CASSYSGVYEQYF
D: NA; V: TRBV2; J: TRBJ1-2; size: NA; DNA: TGTGCCAGCAGGATGGACATGCTGACCTATGGCTACACCTTC; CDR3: CASRMDMLTYGYTF
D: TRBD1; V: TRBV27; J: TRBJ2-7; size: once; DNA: TGTGCCAGCAGTCAACAACAGGGGGCGAGGGCGTACGAGCAGTACTTC; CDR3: CASSQQQGARAYEQYF
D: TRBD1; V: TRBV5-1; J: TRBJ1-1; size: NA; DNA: TGCGCCAGCAGCTCTCTGGACAGGGTAACTGAAGCTTTCTTT; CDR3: CASSSLDRVTEAFF
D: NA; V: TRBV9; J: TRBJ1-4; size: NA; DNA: TGTGCCAGCAGCTCCCCGGGGGAAGGGGAAAAACTGTTTTTT; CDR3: CASSSPGEGEKLFF
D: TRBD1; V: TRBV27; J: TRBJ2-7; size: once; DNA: TGTGCCAGCAGTCAACTGGGGACAGGACTCTACGAGCAGTACTTC; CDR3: CASSQLGTGLYEQYF
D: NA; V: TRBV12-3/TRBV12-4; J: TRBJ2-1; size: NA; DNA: TGTGCCAGCAGCCCAACGATGGCGGATGAGCAGTTCTTC; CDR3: CASSPTMADEQFF
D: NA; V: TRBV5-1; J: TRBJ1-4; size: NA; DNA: TGCGCCAGCAGCTTGGCCGGGAAGGATAATGAAAAACTGTTTTTT; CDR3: CASSLAGKDNEKLFF
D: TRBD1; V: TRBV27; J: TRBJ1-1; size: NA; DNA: TGTGCCAGCAGTTCGCTCATGACAGGGGTGGGTACTGAAGCTTTCTTT; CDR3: CASSSLMTGVGTEAFF
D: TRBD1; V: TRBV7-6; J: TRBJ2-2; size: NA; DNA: TGTGCCAGCAGCTTAGGGGGCCCGACAGGGAGCGCCGGGGAGCTGTTTTTT; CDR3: CASSLGGPTGSAGELFF
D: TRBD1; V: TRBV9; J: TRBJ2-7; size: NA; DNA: TGTGCCAGCAGCGCACAGGGGCGAGGCGAGCAGTACTTC; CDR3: CASSAQGRGEQYF
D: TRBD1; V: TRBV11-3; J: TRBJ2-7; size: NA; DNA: TGTGCCAGCAGCCACTCCGGGACAGGGTTCTACGAGCAGTACTTC; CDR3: CASSHSGTGFYEQYF
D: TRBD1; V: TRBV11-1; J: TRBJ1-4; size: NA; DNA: TGTGCCAGCAGCTTACGACAGGGAGAAAAACTGTTTTTT; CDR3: CASSLRQGEKLFF
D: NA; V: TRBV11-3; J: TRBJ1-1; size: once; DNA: TGTGCCAGCAGCCGTAATCCGGGACAACTAGAAGCTTTCTTT; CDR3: CASSRNPGQLEAFF
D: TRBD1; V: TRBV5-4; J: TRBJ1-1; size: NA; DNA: TGTGCCAGCAGCTTGGGTACCCTGCAGGGGGCAGCTTTCTTT; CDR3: CASSLGTLQGAAFF
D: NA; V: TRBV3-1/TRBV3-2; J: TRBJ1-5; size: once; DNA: TGTGCCAGCAGCCAAGGCAGTCAAGCGCATCAGCCCCAGCATTTT; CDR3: CASSQGSQAHQPQHF
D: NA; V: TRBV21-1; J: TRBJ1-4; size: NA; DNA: TGTGCCAGCAGCAAAGTTTCCCCCGCGGCGAATGAAAAACTGTTTTTT; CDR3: CASSKVSPAANEKLFF
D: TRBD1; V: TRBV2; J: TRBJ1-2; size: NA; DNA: TGTGCCAGCAGTGAAGGTGGAGGGGGCGCTGGATATGGCTACACCTTC; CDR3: CASSEGGGGAGYGYTF
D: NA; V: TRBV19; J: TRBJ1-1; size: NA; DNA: TGTGCCAGTAGTATAACGCGGGAGAACACTGAAGCTTTCTTT; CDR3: CASSITRENTEAFF